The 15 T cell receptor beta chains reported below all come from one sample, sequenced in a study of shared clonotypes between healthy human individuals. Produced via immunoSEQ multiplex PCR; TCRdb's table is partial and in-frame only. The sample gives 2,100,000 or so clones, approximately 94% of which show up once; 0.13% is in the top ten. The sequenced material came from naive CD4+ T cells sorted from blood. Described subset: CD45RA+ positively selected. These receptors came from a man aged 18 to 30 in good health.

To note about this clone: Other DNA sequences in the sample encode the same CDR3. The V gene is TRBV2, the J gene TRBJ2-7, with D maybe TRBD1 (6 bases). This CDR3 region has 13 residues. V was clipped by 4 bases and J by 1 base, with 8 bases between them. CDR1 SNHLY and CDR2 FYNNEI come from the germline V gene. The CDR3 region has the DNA TGTGCCAGCAGTGTTGGACAGTCCTACGAGCAGTACTTC. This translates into CASSVGQSYEQYF. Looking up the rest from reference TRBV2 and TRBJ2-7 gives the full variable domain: EPEVTQTPSHQVTQMGQEVILRCVPISNHLYFYWYRQILGQKVEFLVSFYNNEISEKSEIFDDQFSVERPDGSNFTLKIRSTKLEDSAMYFCASSVGQSYEQYFGPGTRLTVT.

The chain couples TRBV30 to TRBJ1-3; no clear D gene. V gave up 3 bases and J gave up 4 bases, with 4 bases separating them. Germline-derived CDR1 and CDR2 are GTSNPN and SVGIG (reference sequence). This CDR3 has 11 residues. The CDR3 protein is CAWRLGNTIYF. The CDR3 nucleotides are TGTGCCTGGAGGTTAGGAAACACCATATATTTT. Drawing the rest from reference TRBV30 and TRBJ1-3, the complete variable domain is SQTIHQWPATLVQPVGSPLSLECTVEGTSNPNLYWYRQAAGRGLQLLFYSVGIGQISSEVPQNLSASRPQDRQFILSSKKLLLSDSGFYLCAWRLGNTIYFGEGSWLTVV.

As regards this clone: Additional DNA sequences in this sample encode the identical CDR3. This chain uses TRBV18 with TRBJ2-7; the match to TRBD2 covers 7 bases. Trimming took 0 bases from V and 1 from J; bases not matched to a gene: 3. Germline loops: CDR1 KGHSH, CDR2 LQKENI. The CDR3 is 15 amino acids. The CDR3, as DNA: TGTGCCAGCTCACCACCGGCTAGCGGATCCTACGAGCAGTACTTC. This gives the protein CASSPPASGSYEQYF.

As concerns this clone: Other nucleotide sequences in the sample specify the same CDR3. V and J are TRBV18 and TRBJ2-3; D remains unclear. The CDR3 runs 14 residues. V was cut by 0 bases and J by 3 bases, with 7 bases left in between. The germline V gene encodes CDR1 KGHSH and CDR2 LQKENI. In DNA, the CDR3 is TGTGCCAGCTCACCACCGGGAAGAACAGATACGCAGTATTTT. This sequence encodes CASSPPGRTDTQYF.

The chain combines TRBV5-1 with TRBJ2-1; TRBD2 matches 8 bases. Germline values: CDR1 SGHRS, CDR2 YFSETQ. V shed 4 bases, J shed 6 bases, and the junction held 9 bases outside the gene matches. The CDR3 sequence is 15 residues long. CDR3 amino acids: CASSPGLEFPNEQFF. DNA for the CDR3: TGCGCCAGCAGCCCGGGACTAGAATTCCCCAATGAGCAGTTCTTC.

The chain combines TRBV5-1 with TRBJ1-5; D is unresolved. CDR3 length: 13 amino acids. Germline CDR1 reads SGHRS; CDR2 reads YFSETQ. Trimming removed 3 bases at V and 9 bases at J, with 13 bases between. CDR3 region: CASSSLPEGPQHF. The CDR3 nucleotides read TGCGCCAGCAGCTCCCTCCCCGAAGGGCCCCAGCATTTT.

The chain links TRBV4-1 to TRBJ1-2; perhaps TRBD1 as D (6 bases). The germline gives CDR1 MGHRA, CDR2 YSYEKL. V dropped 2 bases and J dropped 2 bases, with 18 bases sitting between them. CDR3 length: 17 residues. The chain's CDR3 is CASSQSYTGWENYGYTF. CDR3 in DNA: TGCGCCAGCAGCCAATCTTACACAGGGTGGGAAAACTATGGCTACACCTTC.

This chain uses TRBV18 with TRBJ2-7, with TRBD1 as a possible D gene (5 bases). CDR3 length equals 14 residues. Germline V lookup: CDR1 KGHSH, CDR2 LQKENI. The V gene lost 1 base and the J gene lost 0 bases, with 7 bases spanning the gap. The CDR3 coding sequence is TGTGCCAGCTCACCACGACAGAACTCCTACGAGCAGTACTTC. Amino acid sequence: CASSPRQNSYEQYF.

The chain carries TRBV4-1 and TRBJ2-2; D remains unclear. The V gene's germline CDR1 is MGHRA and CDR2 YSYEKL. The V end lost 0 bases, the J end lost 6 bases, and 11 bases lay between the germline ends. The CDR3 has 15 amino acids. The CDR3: CASSQDDGFPGELFF. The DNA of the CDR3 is TGCGCCAGCAGCCAAGATGACGGGTTTCCCGGGGAGCTGTTTTTT.

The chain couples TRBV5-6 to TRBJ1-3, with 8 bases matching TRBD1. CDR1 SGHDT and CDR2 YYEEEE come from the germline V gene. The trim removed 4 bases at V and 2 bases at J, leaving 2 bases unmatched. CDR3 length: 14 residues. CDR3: CASSRTGTGNTIYF. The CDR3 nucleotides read TGTGCCAGCAGCCGGACAGGGACTGGAAACACCATATATTTT.

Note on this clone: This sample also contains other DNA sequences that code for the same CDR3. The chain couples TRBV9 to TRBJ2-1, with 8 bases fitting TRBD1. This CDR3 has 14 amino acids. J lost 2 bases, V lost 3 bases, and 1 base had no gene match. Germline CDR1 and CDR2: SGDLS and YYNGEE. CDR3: CASSGTGTYNEQFF. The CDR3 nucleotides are TGTGCCAGCAGCGGGACAGGGACCTACAATGAGCAGTTCTTC.

The DNA for the CDR3 is TGTGCCAGCAGCTCTGGGGAGACCCAGTACTTC. This codes for CASSSGETQYF. The J gene is TRBJ2-5, the V gene TRBV5-4; no definite D call. Trimming stripped 3 bases from V and 5 bases from J, with 5 bases between. In germline, CDR1 is SGHNT, CDR2 YYREEE (reference sequence). This CDR3 has 11 residues.

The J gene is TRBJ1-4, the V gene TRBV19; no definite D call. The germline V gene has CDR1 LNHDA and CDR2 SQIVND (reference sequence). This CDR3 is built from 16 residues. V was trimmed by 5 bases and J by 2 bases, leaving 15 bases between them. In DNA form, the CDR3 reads TGTGCCAGTAGTGACCCCCAGCGGACTACTAATGAAAAACTGTTTTTT. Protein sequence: CASSDPQRTTNEKLFF.

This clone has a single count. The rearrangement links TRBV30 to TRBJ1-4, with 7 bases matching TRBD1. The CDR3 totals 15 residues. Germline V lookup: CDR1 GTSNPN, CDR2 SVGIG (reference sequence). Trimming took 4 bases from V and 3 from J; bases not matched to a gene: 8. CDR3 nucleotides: TGTGCCTGGAAATTGACAGGGTCACCTAATGAAAAACTGTTTTTT. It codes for CAWKLTGSPNEKLFF.

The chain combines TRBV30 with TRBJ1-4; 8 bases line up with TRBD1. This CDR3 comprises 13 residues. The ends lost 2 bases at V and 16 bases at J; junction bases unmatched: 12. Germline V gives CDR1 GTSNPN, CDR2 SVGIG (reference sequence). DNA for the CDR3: TGTGCCTGGAGTCGAACCTCACCCGGGACAGGGTTTTTT. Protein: CAWSRTSPGTGFF.